This section outlines one TCR beta chain sequence together with its context. Antigen unknown. TCRbeta library construction was performed incorporating unique molecular identifiers. MiXCR, run by TCRdb on the PCR reads, gives a single entry per CDR3 protein. The sample yields about a million distinct CDR3 sequences, less than 30% seen once. The sample is drawn from a study of T-cell reconstitution after alpha-beta-depleted transplantation in children. Regarding the study as a whole: Expanded graft clones, several hundred of them, were reportedly the source of alpha-beta T cells about two months after transplant. Where some patients showed high TCRbeta diversity at day 60, it came from recipient T cells and thymic progenitors that had survived.

Trimming cost V 0 bases and J 0 bases, with 6 bases left between them. This CDR3 has 15 residues. From germline, CDR1 is MGHRA and CDR2 YSYEKL. This chain uses TRBV4-1 with TRBJ1-3; D is uncertain. The receptor's source is a boy less than two years old who had a stem cell transplant for SCID, so the T cells may come from the graft donor. The sequencing here drew on PBMCs, mostly from graft donor cells, taken 360 days after TCRalphabeta/CD19-depleted stem cell transplant. CDR3 loop: CASSQEQISGNTIYF. For the CDR3, the DNA is TGCGCCAGCAGCCAAGAACAGATCTCTGGAAACACCATATATTTT.